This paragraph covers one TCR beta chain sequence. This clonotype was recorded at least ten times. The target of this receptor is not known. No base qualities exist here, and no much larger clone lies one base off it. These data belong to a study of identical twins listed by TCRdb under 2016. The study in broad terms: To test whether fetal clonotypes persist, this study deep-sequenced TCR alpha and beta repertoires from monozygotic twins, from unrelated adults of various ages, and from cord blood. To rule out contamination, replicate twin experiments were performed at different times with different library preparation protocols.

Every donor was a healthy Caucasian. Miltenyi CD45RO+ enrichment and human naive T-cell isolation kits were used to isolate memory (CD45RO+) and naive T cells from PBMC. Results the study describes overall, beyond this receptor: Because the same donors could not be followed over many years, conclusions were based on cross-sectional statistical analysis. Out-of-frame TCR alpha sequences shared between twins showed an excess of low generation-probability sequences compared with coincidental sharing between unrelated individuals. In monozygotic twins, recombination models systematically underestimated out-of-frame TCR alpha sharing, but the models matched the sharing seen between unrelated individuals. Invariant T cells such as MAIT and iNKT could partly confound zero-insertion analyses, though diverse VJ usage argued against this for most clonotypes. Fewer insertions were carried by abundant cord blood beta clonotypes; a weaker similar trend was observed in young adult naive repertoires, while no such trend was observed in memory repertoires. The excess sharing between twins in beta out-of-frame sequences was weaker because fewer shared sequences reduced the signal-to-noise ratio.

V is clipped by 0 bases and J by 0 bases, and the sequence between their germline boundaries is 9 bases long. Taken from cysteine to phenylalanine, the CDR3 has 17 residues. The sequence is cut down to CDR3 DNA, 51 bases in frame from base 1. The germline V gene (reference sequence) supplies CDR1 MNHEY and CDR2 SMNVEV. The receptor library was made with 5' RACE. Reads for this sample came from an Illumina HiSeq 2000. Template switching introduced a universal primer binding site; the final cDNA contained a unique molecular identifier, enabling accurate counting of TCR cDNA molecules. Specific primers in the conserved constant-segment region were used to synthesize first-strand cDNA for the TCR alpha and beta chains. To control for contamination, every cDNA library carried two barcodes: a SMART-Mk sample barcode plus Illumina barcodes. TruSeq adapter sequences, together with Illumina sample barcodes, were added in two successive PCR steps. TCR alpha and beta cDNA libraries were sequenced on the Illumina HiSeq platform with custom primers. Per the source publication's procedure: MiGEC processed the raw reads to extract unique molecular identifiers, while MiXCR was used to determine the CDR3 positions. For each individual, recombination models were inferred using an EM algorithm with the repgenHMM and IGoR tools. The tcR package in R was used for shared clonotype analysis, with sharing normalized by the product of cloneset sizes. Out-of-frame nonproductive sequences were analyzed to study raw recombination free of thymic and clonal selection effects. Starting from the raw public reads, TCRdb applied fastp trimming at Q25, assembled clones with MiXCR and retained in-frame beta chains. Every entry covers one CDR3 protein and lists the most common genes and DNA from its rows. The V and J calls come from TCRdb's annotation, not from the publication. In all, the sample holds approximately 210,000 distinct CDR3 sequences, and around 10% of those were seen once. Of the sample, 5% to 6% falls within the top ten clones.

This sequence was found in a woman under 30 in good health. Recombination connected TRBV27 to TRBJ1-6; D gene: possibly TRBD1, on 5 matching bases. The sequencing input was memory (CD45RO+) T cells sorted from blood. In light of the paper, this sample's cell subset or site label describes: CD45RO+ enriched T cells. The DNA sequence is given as TGTGCCAGCAGTTTATCTCCAGGGAGCTCCTATAATTCACCCCTCCACTTT. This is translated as CASSLSPGSSYNSPLHF.